These 8 T cell receptor beta chains were sequenced from one sample in a study of cytomegalovirus exposure and HLA in healthy donors. The primer mix had 60 Vbeta and 13 Jbeta primers. The assay was immunoSEQ multiplex PCR, and TCRdb's table has in-frame clones only and misses some. The table for this sample gives 60,000 to 90,000 clones. Input material: PBMCs. The receptors stem from a woman between 35 and 50 years old in good health and CMV-seropositive.

The chain uses TRBV5-4 and TRBJ2-1; D may be TRBD2 (6 bases). The germline gives CDR1 SGHNT, CDR2 YYREEE (reference sequence). This CDR3 region has 15 residues. V shed 1 base and J shed 6 bases, with 14 bases lying between them. The CDR3 coding sequence is TGTGCCAGCAGCTTGAGGCGGGAAACTCGCAATGAGCAGTTCTTC. This encodes CASSLRRETRNEQFF.

The chain employs TRBV9 and TRBJ2-1, with 13 bases fitting TRBD2. The length of the CDR3 is 18 residues. Germline CDR1 and CDR2: SGDLS and YYNGEE. V was clipped by 4 bases and J by 0 bases; unmatched bases: 7. DNA for the CDR3: TGTGCCAGCAGCCCCGGGACTAGCGGGGTATCCTCCTACAATGAGCAGTTCTTC. It encodes CASSPGTSGVSSYNEQFF.

This chain links TRBV29-1 with TRBJ1-3, with D perhaps matching TRBD1 (5 bases). The CDR3 loop spans 16 amino acids. Trimming removed 0 bases from V and 0 bases from J, with 12 bases in between. Germline V gene lookup returns CDR1 SQVTM and CDR2 ANQGSEA. CDR3 DNA sequence: TGCAGCGTTGAAGATCCCGACAGACTCTCTGGAAACACCATATATTTT. It yields the protein CSVEDPDRLSGNTIYF.

This chain uses TRBV11-2 with TRBJ2-5, with 7 positions matching TRBD1. The end of the DNA is better explained by TRBJ2-7, so the J call may be wrong. Germline lookup yields CDR1 SGHAT and CDR2 FQNNGV. The CDR3 has 15 amino acids. CDR3 sequence (DNA): TGTGCCAGCAGCTTAGGGCCAGGGGGAAACTACGAGCAGTACTTC. It is translated as CASSLGPGGNYEQYF.

V usage is TRBV9 and J usage is TRBJ2-6; TRBD1 might be the D (5 bases). The CDR3 spans 20 residues. The V end lost 2 bases, the J end lost 3 bases, and 24 bases lay between the germline ends. Germline-derived CDR1 and CDR2 are SGDLS and YYNGEE. CDR3 in amino acids: CASSVARGRNQYSGANVLTF. The CDR3 DNA reads TGTGCCAGCAGCGTCGCAAGGGGAAGGAACCAATATAGTGGGGCCAACGTCCTGACTTTC.

V and J are TRBV6-4 and TRBJ2-2, with TRBD1 matching over 8 bases. Germline V gene lookup returns CDR1 MRHNA and CDR2 SNTAGT. This CDR3 is 15 amino acids long. Trimming cost V 6 bases and J 3 bases; bases outside gene matches: 6. The CDR3 is CASSSTGVDTGELFF. CDR3 in DNA: TGTGCCAGCAGCTCGACAGGGGTAGACACCGGGGAGCTGTTTTTT.

The V call is TRBV28, the J call TRBJ2-5; weak D call: TRBD2 (5 bases). The better agreement between TRBJ2-7 and the DNA end casts doubt on the J call. From germline, CDR1 is MDHEN and CDR2 SYDVKM. CDR3 length: 16 amino acids. The CDR3 DNA is TGTGCCAGCAGCCCCCCCATCGGCGGGCAGGCCTACGAGCAGTACTTC. Its protein product is CASSPPIGGQAYEQYF.

The V and J genes are TRBV27 and TRBJ2-7; D is unresolved. Germline CDR1 MNHEY, CDR2 SMNVEV (reference sequence). V was cut by 10 bases and J by 0 bases, with 16 bases left in between. This CDR3 spans 14 amino acids. The DNA of the CDR3 is TGTGCCACCGCTCCCAGATTAATCTCCTACGAGCAGTACTTC. Protein sequence: CATAPRLISYEQYF.